This TCR beta chain is drawn from a study of early stage breast cancer tumors. Study-level information: Invasive lobular carcinomas made up four of 12 ER+/PR+/HER2- tumors.

With 0 bases clipped from V and 7 bases from J, the junction kept 12 bases outside the gene matches. The CDR3 contains 17 residues. The germline CDR1 and CDR2 sequences are SGHRS and YFSETQ. Each sample had two DNA replicates, roughly 0.5 ug blood or around 1.5 ug tissue. Sequencing was performed with immunoSEQ multiplex PCR; in TCRdb, only in-frame clones are kept and a portion is missing. The data hold fewer than 30,000 clones, with approximately 54% observed a single time. J is TRBJ2-1 and V is TRBV5-1; 8 positions match TRBD2. Sequencing was done on a sample of breast tumor tissue. This clonotype was obtained from a person aged 45 to 59 with breast cancer. The CDR3 reads CASSLVAGGLPGNEQFF. CDR3 sequence (DNA): TGCGCCAGCAGCTTGGTTGCGGGAGGCCTCCCAGGGAATGAGCAGTTCTTC.